This T cell receptor beta chain derives from a study of shared clonotypes between healthy human individuals. This table comes from immunoSEQ multiplex PCR, and its TCRdb copy is limited to in-frame clones, with some not included. The sample yields under 2,500,000 clones, about 94% seen once. Germline V gene sequence: CDR1 SGHAT, CDR2 FQDESV (reference sequence). The CDR3 is 15 amino acids. Trimming shortened V by 0 bases and J by 2 bases, and 11 bases separated the two germline ends. The sequence was collected from a man younger than 35 in good health. The material sequenced was naive CD4+ T cells sorted from blood. Specified subset: CD45RA+ positively selected. This chain joins TRBV11-1 and TRBJ2-7, with a tentative D call TRBD1 (6 bases). CDR3 region: CASSLAPGHPYEQYF. For the CDR3, the DNA is TGTGCCAGCAGCTTAGCACCGGGACACCCCTACGAGCAGTACTTC.